This T cell receptor (beta chain) was recovered during a study of cytomegalovirus exposure and HLA in healthy donors. Study observations and caveats: According to the study, 160 or so TCR beta chains were cytomegalovirus-associated.

A single count supports this clone. Its antigen is undetermined. The PCR ran on 60 Vbeta and 13 Jbeta primers. Assay: immunoSEQ multiplex PCR; the TCRdb copy retains only in-frame clones and omits some. The sample lists 170,000 or so clones, 75% to 85% occurring once. Sequencing used PBMCs. This clonotype was sampled from a woman aged 50 to 60 in good health and CMV-seropositive.

CDR3 amino acids: CASRSLNTIYF. The CDR3 DNA sequence: TGTGCCAGCCGCAGTTTGAACACCATATATTTT. This chain joins TRBV2 and TRBJ1-3; D unresolved. The CDR3 has 11 amino acids. Germline V lookup: CDR1 SNHLY, CDR2 FYNNEI. V was cut by 8 bases and J by 7 bases, with 9 bases left in between.